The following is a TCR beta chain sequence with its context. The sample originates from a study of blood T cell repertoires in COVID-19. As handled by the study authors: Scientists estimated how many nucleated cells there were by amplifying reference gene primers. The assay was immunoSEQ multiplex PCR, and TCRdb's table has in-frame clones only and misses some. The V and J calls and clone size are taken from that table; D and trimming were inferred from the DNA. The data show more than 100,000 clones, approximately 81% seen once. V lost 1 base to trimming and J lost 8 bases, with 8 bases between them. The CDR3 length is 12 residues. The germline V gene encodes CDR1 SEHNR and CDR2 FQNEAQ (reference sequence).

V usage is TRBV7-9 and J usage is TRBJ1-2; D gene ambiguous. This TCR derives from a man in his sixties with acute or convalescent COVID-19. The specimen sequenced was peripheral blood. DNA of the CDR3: TGTGCCAGCAGCTTAGACAGTGGCGGCTACACCTTC. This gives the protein CASSLDSGGYTF.